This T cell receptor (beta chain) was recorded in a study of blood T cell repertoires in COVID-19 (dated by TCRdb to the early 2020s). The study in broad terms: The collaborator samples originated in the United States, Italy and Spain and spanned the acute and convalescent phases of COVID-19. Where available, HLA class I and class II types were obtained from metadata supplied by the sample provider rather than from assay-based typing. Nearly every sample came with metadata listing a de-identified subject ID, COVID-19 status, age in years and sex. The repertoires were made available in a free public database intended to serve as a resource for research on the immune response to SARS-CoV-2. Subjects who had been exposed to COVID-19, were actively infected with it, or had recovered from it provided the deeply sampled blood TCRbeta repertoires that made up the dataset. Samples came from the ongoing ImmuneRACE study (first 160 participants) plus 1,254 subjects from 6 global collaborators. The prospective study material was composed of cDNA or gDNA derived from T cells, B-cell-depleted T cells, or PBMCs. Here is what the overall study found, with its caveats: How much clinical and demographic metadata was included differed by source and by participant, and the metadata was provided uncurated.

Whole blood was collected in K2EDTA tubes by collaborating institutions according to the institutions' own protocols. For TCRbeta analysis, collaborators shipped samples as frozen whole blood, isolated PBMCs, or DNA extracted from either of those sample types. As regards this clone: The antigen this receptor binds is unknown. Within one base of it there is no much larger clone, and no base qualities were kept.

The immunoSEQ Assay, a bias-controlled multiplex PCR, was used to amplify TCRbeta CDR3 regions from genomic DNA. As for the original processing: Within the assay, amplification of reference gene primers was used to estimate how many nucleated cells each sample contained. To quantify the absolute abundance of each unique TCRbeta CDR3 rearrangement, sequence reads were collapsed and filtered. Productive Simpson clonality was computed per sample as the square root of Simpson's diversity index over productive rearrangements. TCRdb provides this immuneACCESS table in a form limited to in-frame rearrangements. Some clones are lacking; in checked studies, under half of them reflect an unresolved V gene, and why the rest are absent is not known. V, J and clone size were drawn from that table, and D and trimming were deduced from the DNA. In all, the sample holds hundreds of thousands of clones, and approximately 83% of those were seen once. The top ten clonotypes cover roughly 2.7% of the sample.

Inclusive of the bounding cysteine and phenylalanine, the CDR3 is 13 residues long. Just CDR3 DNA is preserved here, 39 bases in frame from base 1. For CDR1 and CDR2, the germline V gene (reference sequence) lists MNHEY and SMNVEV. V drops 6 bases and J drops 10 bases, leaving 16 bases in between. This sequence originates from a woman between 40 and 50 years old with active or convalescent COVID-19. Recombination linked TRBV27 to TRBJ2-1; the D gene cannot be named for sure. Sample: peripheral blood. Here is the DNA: TGTGCCAGCAGCCCAGCCCATCTAGACGAGCAGTTCTTC. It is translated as CASSPAHLDEQFF.